This T cell receptor beta chain emerged from a study of shared clonotypes between healthy human individuals. Whole-study context: Aged between 18 and 49, the donors were two women and three men. Regarding the study as a whole: Rarefaction showed sorted-subset sequencing was incomplete despite large depth. When compared with the clonotypes that were shared by all four sorted-subset donors, the non-shared clonotypes turned out to have lower generation probabilities. Naive subsets tended to show greater estimated richness than memory subsets.

The method was immunoSEQ multiplex PCR; TCRdb's version includes in-frame clones alone and lacks a portion of them. The repertoire consists of over 2 million clones, with 85% to 95% occurring once and the leading ten covering 0.9% to 1.4%. To note about this clone: The antigen remains unidentified.

V gave up 0 bases and J gave up 5 bases; unmatched junction bases: 14. The CDR3 length is 19 residues. The germline CDR1 and CDR2 sequences are PRHDT and FYEKMQ (reference sequence). Naive-designated CD8 cells lacked CD45RO, were positively enriched for CCR7, and omitted terminally differentiated effector memory CD45RA+ cells. Sequencing was performed on naive CD8+ T cells sorted from blood. The origin of this receptor is a man younger than 35 in good health. The chain joins TRBV13 to TRBJ2-7; TRBD2 aligns across 12 bases. The CDR3, as DNA: TGTGCCAGCAGCTTAGGTCCGGCGATGGCTAGCGGGAGGGCCCACGAGCAGTACTTC. This translates into CASSLGPAMASGRAHEQYF.